The 17 T cell receptor beta chains presented below share a single source sample, sequenced in a study of blood T cells in healthy people across ages. Together with a sample-barcoded 5' primer, a J-beta primer mix was included in a second PCR lasting roughly 6 to 12 cycles. TCRdb re-derived calls from the 5' RACE reads in MiXCR, one entry per CDR3 protein. The repertoire holds more than 650,000 distinct CDR3 sequences, with less than 70% as singletons. The sample was blood. Receptors originate from a man aged 80 or over in good health.

In its sample, this clonotype was seen once. The V call is TRBV5-1, the J call TRBJ2-5, with D unclear. The CDR3 extends over 15 amino acids. Germline-derived CDR1 and CDR2 are SGHRS and YFSETQ. The V end lost 4 bases, the J end lost 1 base, and 14 bases lay between the germline ends. The CDR3 DNA sequence: TGCGCCAGCAGCCCGGAACTTATGGGCCAAGAGACCCAGTACTTC. Translating it yields CASSPELMGQETQYF.

This rearrangement joins TRBV6-5 to TRBJ2-3; TRBD1 aligns across 10 bases. The V gene end was trimmed by 6 bases and the J gene end by 6 bases; junction bases not matched to a gene: 9. This CDR3 is 15 amino acids long. Germline CDR1 is MNHEY and CDR2 is SVGAGI. The CDR3 sequence is CASSTRQGARDTQYF. CDR3 coding DNA: TGTGCCAGCAGCACCAGACAGGGGGCGCGTGATACGCAGTATTTT.

The sample holds a few counts of this clonotype. The chain couples TRBV11-2 to TRBJ1-2, with D unclear. Germline CDR1 SGHAT, CDR2 FQNNGV. The CDR3 contains 14 residues. Deletions cut 1 base from V and 5 bases from J, with 11 bases between. CDR3 loop: CASSLGADRYGYTF. The CDR3 DNA sequence: TGTGCCAGCAGCTTAGGGGCAGATAGATATGGCTACACCTTC. The full variable domain, its missing parts supplied by reference TRBV11-2 and TRBJ1-2, is EAGVAQSPRYKIIEKRQSVAFWCNPISGHATLYWYQQILGQGPKLLIQFQNNGVVDDSQLPKDRFSAERLKGVDSTLKIQPAKLEDSAVYLCASSLGADRYGYTFGSGTRLTVV.

This clonotype was seen a few times. The gene calls are TRBV29-1 and TRBJ2-3; 7 bases match TRBD2. In germline, CDR1 is SQVTM, CDR2 ANQGSEA. V lost 3 bases and J lost 8; bases outside the gene matches: 8. The CDR3 has 13 residues. Here the CDR3 DNA reads TGCAGCGTTGATAAGACGCCGGGGGGTACGCAGTATTTT. Amino acid sequence: CSVDKTPGGTQYF.

This clonotype came up once. The chain couples TRBV3-1 to TRBJ2-5, with D possibly called TRBD1 or TRBD2 (5 bases each). From germline, CDR1 is LGHDT and CDR2 YNNKEL (reference sequence). Trimming cost V 7 bases and J 2 bases, with 14 bases left between them. CDR3 length: 14 amino acids. CDR3 bases: TGTGCCAGCACCCCGAGAGGGGTTCAAGAGACCCAGTACTTC. Protein product: CASTPRGVQETQYF.

This clonotype was picked up a small number of times. The chain combines TRBV20-1 with TRBJ1-2, with TRBD1 as a possible D gene (5 bases). Trimming removed 3 bases at V and 6 bases at J, with 11 bases between. Germline assignment: CDR1 DFQATT and CDR2 SNEGSKA (reference sequence). This CDR3 is built from 12 residues. The CDR3 region is CSASISGDGYTF. The CDR3 nucleotides are TGCAGTGCTAGTATCTCGGGGGATGGCTACACCTTC.

This chain uses TRBV5-1 with TRBJ2-5; 8 bases agree with TRBD1. CDR3 size: 13 residues. The junction had 10 bases not matched to a gene; V was cut back by 9 bases and J by 6 bases. The V gene's germline CDR1 is SGHRS and CDR2 YFSETQ. CDR3 sequence: CATGPTGGKTQYF. CDR3 sequence (DNA): TGCGCCACAGGCCCCACAGGGGGGAAGACCCAGTACTTC.

This clonotype was detected a few times. The chain couples TRBV11-1 to TRBJ2-6, with D tentatively TRBD2 (6 bases). This CDR3 region has 17 residues. Germline CDR1 is SGHAT and CDR2 is FQDESV (reference sequence). The V gene lost 5 bases and the J gene lost 0 bases, with 14 bases spanning the gap. The CDR3 here is CASSRRGSYSGANVLTF. CDR3 sequence (DNA): TGTGCCAGCAGCCGGCGGGGCTCGTACTCTGGGGCCAACGTCCTGACTTTC.

The chain has TRBV20-1 and TRBJ2-5; 8 bases align to TRBD1. V gave up 5 bases and J gave up 4 bases; unmatched junction bases: 12. Germline V gene lookup returns CDR1 DFQATT and CDR2 SNEGSKA (reference sequence). The length of the CDR3 is 15 residues. CDR3 region: CSAGLETGAGETQYF. CDR3 coding DNA: TGCAGTGCTGGGTTGGAGACAGGGGCGGGAGAGACCCAGTACTTC.

The rearrangement uses TRBV4-2 and TRBJ2-7; 13 nucleotides align to TRBD2. Trimming cost V 3 bases and J 4 bases; bases outside gene matches: 3. Germline values: CDR1 LGHNA, CDR2 YNFKEQ. The CDR3 is 15 residues long. The CDR3 region is CASSHGTSGMYEQYF. In nucleotides, the CDR3 is TGTGCCAGCAGCCACGGGACTAGCGGGATGTACGAGCAGTACTTC.

The sample holds a few counts of this clonotype. V and J are TRBV29-1 and TRBJ2-5, with 12 bases lining up with TRBD1. V trimming: 4 bases; J trimming: 3 bases; junction bases outside the gene matches: 6. CDR3 length: 15 amino acids. CDR1 and CDR2 from the germline V gene are SQVTM and ANQGSEA. CDR3 nucleotide sequence: TGCAGCGTTGCAGGGACAGGGGGCGGGGAAGAGACCCAGTACTTC. Translated, it gives CSVAGTGGGEETQYF.

Remarks on this clonotype: The germline gene is not matched at one end of the junction; a read error may be the cause. The chain recombines TRBV15 with TRBJ2-4; D ambiguous. The J call may be mistaken, given a closer DNA end match to TRBJ2-7. The CDR3 runs to 13 residues. Germline-derived CDR1 and CDR2 are LNHNV and YYDKDF (reference sequence). Here the CDR3 reads CATSRTWMGEQYF. CDR3 DNA: TGTGCCACGAGCAGGACGTGGATGGGCGAGCAGTACTTC.

The CDR3 protein is CASSAGQLSSYEQYF. In nucleotides, the CDR3 is TGTGCCAGCAGTGCCGGGCAACTGAGCTCCTACGAGCAGTACTTC. V gene TRBV28 combines with J gene TRBJ2-7; D is uncertain. Between the trimmed V and J ends, which lost 5 bases and 0 bases, there was a span of 14 bases. Germline values: CDR1 MDHEN, CDR2 SYDVKM. The CDR3 totals 15 residues.

This chain links TRBV28 with TRBJ2-1; 13 nucleotides align to TRBD2. J lost 8 bases, V lost 7 bases, and 5 bases had no gene match. Germline V CDR1 and CDR2: MDHEN, SYDVKM. There are 14 residues in the CDR3. The CDR3 region is CASTGTSGTHEQFF. The DNA of the CDR3 is TGTGCCAGCACCGGGACTAGCGGGACCCATGAGCAGTTCTTC.

The chain is built from TRBV20-1 and TRBJ2-1; 8 bases are shared with TRBD2. Germline assignment: CDR1 DFQATT and CDR2 SNEGSKA (reference sequence). V shed 0 bases, J shed 2 bases, and the junction held 9 bases outside the gene matches. The CDR3 length is 17 residues. This CDR3 reads CSARDLGGTSAYNEQFF. CDR3 sequence (DNA): TGCAGTGCTAGAGATTTAGGGGGGACTAGTGCCTACAATGAGCAGTTCTTC.

This clonotype was observed a handful of times. The V gene is TRBV5-1, the J gene TRBJ2-1; 16 nucleotides align to TRBD2. The V gene's germline CDR1 is SGHRS and CDR2 YFSETQ. This CDR3 is built from 17 residues. Germline trimming cut 7 bases from V and 6 bases from J; bases unmatched to any gene: 10. CDR3 bases: TGCGCCAGCCGCTGGGGGACTAGCGGGAGGGCCCGCAATGAGCAGTTCTTC. This translates into CASRWGTSGRARNEQFF. Using reference TRBV5-1 and TRBJ2-1 for the parts outside the CDR3, the full variable domain is KAGVTQTPRYLIKTRGQQVTLSCSPISGHRSVSWYQQTPGQGLQFLFEYFSETQRNKGNFPGRFSGRQFSNSRSEMNVSTLELGDSALYLCASRWGTSGRARNEQFFGPGTRLTVL.

V and J are TRBV5-1 and TRBJ1-1; D might be TRBD1 (6 bases). CDR1 is SGHRS and CDR2 is YFSETQ in the germline V gene. The CDR3 spans 15 residues. Trimming took off 5 bases at V and 1 base at J, with 15 bases between the two ends. The CDR3 loop is CASRYTGQGNTEAFF. The DNA of the CDR3 is TGCGCCAGCAGATACACAGGGCAGGGGAACACTGAAGCTTTCTTT.